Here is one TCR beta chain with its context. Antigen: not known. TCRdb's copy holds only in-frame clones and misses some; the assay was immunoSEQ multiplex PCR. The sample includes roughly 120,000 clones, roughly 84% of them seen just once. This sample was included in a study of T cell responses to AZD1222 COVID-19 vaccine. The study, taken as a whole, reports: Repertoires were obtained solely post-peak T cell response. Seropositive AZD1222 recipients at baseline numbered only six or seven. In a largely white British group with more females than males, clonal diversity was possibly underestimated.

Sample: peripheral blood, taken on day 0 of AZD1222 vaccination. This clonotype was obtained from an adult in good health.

The CDR3 loop is CASSLYGGLYEQYF. The DNA for the CDR3 is TGTGCCAGCAGTTTATATGGGGGACTTTACGAGCAGTACTTC. The chain is built from TRBV28 and TRBJ2-7, with TRBD2 as a possible D gene (6 bases). Germline assignment: CDR1 MDHEN and CDR2 SYDVKM. The CDR3 has 14 amino acids. Trimming removed 1 base from V and 4 bases from J, with 11 bases in between. The whole variable domain, remainder taken from reference TRBV28 and TRBJ2-7, is DVKVTQSSRYLVKRTGEKVFLECVQDMDHENMFWYRQDPGLGLRLIYFSYDVKMKEKGDIPEGYSVSREKKERFSLILESASTNQTSMYLCASSLYGGLYEQYFGPGTRLTVT.